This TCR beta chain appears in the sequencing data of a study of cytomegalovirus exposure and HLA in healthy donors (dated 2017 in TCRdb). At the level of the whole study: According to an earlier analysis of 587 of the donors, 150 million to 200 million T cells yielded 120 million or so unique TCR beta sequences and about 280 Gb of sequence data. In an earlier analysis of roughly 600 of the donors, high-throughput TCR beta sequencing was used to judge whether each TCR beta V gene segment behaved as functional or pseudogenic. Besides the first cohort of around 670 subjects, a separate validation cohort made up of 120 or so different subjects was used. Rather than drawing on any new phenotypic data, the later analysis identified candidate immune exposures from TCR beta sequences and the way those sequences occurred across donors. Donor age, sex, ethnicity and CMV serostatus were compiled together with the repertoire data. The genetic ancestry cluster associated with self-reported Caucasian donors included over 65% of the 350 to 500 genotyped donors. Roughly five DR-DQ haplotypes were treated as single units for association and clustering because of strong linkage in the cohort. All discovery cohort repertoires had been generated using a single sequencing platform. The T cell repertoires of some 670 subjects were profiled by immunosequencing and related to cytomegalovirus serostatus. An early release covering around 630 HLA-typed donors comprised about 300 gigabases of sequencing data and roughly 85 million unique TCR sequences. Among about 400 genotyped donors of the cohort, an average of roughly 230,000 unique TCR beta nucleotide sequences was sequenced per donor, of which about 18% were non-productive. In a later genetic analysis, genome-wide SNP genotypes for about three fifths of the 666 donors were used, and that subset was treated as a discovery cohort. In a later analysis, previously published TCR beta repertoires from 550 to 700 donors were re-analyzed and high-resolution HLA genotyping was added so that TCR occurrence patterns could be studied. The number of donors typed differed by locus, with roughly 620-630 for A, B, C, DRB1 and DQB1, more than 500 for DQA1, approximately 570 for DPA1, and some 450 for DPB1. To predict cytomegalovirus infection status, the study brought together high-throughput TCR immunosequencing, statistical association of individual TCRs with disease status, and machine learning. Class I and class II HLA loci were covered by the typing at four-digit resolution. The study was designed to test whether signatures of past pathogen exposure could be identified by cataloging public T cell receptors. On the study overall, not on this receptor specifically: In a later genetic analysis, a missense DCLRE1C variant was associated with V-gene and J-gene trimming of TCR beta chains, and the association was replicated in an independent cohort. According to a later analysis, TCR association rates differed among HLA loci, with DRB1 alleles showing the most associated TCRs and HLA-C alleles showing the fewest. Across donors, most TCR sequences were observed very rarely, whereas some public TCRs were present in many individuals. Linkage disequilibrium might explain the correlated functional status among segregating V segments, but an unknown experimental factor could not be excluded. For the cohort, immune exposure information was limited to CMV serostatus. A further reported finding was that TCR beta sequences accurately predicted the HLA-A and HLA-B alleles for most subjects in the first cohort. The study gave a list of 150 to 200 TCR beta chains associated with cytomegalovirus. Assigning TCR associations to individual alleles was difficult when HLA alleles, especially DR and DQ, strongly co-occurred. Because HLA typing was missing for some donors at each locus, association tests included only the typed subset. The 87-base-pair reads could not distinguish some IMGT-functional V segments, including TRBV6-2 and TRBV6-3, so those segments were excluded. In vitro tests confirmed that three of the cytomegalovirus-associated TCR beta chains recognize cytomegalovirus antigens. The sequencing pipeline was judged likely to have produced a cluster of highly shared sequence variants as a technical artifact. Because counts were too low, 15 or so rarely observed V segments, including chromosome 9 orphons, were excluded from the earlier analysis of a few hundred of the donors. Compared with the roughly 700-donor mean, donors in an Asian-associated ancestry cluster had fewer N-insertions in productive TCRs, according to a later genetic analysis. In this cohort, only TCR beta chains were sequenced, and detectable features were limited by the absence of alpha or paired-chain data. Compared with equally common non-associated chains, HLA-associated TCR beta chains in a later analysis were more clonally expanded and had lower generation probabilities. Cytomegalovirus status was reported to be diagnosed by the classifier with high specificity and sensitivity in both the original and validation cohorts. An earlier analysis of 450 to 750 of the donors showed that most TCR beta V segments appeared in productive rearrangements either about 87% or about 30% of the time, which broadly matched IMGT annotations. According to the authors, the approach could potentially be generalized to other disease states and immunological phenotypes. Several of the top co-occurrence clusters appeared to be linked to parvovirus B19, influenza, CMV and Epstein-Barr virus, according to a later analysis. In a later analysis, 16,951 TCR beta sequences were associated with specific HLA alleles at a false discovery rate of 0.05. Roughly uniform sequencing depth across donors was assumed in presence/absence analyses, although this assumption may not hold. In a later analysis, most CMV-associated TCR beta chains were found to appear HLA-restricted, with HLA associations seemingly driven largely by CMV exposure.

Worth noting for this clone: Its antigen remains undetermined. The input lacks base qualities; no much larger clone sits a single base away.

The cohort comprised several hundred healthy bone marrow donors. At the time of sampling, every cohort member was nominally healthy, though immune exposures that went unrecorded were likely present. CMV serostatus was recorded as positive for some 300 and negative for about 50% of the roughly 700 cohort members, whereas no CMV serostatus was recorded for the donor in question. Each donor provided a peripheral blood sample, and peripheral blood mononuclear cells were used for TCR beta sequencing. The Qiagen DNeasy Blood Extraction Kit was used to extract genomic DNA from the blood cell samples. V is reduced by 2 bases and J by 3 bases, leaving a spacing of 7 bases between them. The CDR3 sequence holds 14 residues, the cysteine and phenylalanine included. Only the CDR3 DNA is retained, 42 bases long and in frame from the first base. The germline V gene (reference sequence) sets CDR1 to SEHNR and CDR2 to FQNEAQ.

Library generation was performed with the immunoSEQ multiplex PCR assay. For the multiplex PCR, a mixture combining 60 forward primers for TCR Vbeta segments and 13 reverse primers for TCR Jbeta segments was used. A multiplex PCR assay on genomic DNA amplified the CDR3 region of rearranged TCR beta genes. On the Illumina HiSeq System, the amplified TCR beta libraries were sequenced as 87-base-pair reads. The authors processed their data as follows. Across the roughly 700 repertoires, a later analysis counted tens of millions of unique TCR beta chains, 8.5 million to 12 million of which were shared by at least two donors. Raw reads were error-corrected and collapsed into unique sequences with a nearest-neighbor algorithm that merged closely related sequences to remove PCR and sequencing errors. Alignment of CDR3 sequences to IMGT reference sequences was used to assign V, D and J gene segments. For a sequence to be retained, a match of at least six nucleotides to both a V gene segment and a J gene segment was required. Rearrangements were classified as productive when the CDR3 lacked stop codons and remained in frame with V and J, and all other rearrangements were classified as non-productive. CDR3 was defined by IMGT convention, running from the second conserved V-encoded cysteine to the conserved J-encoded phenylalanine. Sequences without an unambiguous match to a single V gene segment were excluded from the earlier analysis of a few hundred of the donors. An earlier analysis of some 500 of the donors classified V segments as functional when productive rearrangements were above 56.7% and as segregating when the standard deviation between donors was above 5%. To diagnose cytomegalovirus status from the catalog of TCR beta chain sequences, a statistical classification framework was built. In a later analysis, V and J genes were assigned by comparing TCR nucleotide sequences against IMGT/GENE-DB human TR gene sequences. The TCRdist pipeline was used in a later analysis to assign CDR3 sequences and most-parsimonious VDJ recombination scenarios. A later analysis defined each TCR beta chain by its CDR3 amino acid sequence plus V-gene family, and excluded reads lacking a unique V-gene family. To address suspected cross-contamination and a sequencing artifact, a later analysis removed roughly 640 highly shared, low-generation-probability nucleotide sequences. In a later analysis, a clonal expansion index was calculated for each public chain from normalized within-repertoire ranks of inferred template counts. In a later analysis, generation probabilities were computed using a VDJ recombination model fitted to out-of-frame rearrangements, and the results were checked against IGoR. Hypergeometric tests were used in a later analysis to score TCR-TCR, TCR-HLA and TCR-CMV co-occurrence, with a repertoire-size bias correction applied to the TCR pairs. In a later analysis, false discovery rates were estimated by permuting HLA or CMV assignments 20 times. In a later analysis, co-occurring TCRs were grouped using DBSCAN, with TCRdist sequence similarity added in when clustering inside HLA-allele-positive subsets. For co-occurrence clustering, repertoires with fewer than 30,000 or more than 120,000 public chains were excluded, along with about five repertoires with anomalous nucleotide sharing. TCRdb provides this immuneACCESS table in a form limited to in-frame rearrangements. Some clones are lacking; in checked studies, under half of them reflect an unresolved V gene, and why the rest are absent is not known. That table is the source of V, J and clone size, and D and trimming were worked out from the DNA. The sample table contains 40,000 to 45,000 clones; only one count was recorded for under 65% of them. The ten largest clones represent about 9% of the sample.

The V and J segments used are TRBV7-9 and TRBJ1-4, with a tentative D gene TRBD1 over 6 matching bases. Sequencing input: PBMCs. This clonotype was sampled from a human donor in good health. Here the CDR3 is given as CASSLRQANEKLFF. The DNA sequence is TGTGCCAGCAGCTTAAGACAGGCTAATGAAAAACTGTTTTTT. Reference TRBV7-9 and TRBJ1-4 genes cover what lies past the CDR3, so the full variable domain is DTGVSQNPRHKITKRGQNVTFRCDPISEHNRLYWYRQTLGQGPEFLTYFQNEAQLEKSRLLSDRFSAERPKGSFSTLEIQRTEQGDSAMYLCASSLRQANEKLFFGSGTQLSVL.